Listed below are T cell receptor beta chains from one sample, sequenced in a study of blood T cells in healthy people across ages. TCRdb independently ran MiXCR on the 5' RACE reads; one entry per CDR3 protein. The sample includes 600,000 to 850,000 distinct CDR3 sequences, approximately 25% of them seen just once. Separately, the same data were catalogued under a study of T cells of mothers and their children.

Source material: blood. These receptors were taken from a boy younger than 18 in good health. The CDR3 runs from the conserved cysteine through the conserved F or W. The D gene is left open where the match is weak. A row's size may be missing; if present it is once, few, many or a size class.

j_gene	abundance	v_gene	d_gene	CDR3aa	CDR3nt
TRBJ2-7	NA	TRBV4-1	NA	CASSREPTYEQYF	TGCGCCAGCAGCAGGGAACCAACTTACGAGCAGTACTTC
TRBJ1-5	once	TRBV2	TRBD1	CASRTGLSNQPQHF	TGTGCCAGCAGGACAGGGTTGAGCAATCAGCCCCAGCATTTT
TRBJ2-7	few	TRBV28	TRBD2	CASSYGTSASYEQYF	TGTGCCAGCAGTTATGGGACTAGCGCGTCCTACGAGCAGTACTTC
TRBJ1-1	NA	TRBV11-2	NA	CASSLRSAQRAFF	TGCGCCAGCAGCTTGAGATCCGCCCAGAGGGCTTTCTTT
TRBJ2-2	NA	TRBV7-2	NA	CASSSPDGNTGELFF	TGTGCCAGCAGCTCTCCGGACGGAAACACCGGGGAGCTGTTTTTT
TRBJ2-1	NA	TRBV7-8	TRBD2	CASSWGLADTSSYNEQFF	TGTGCCAGCAGCTGGGGACTAGCGGATACCTCCTCCTACAATGAGCAGTTCTTC
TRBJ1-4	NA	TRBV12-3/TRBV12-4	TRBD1	CASTEGGTGLGKLFF	TGTGCCAGCACCGAAGGGGGGACAGGGCTCGGAAAACTGTTTTTT
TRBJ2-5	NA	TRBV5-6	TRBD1	CASRPTGVGETQYF	TGTGCCAGCCGTCCAACAGGGGTTGGGGAGACCCAGTACTTC
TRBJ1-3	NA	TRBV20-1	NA	CSAMRAEGNTIYF	TGCAGTGCTATGCGGGCAGAAGGAAACACCATATATTTT
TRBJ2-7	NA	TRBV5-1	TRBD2	CASSFTGLAGYEQYF	TGCGCCAGCAGCTTCACGGGACTAGCGGGATACGAGCAGTACTTC
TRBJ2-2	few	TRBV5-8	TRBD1	CASSWGTDTGELFF	TGTGCCAGCAGCTGGGGGACAGACACCGGGGAGCTGTTTTTT
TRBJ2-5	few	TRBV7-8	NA	CASSLLLQERGETQYF	TGTGCCAGCAGCTTACTCTTGCAGGAAAGGGGAGAGACCCAGTACTTC
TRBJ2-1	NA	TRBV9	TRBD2	CASSEEKGLAHGNEQFF	TGTGCCAGCAGCGAAGAAAAGGGACTAGCTCATGGCAATGAGCAGTTCTTC
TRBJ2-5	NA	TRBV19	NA	CASSIAQTGETQYF	TGTGCCAGTAGTATAGCCCAAACAGGAGAGACCCAGTACTTC